Listed below are T cell receptor beta chains from one sample, sequenced in a study of blood T cell repertoires in COVID-19. Measured with immunoSEQ multiplex PCR; TCRdb has only the in-frame clones, and not every one. The sample lists hundreds of thousands of clones; around 83% were seen once. Sequences were obtained from peripheral blood. Receptors originate from a man older than 75 with acute or convalescent COVID-19. Each CDR3 is given with its conserved first and last residue. Fields, in order: V gene, D gene, clone size, J gene, CDR3 protein, CDR3 DNA. D genes are given only for firm matches. Expanded clones are given a class, and other clones once, few, many or no size at all.

TRBV11-2	NA	NA	TRBJ2-7	CASSLGASSYEQYF	TGTGCCAGCAGCTTAGGTGCCAGCTCCTACGAGCAGTACTTC
TRBV10-3	NA	few	TRBJ2-3	CAISDVVVPRTQYF	TGTGCCATCAGTGACGTGGTGGTCCCGAGAACGCAGTATTTT
TRBV7-8	TRBD1	NA	TRBJ1-5	CASSGIQGISNQPQHF	TGTGCCAGCAGCGGCATACAGGGGATTAGCAATCAGCCCCAGCATTTT
TRBV18	NA	NA	TRBJ1-2	CASSPARDAFYGYTF	TGTGCCAGCTCACCTGCGAGGGATGCTTTCTATGGCTACACCTTC
TRBV7-2	NA	NA	TRBJ2-3	CASSLGFGADTQYF	TGTGCCAGCAGCTTAGGATTCGGGGCAGATACGCAGTATTTT
TRBV18	NA	NA	TRBJ2-7	CASSPPAPGSYEQYF	TGTGCCAGCTCACCACCGGCGCCGGGGTCCTACGAGCAGTACTTC
TRBV27	TRBD1	NA	TRBJ1-2	CASSLRGPDRVQSNYGYTF	TGTGCCAGCAGTCTCAGGGGTCCGGACAGGGTTCAAAGTAACTATGGCTACACCTTC
TRBV6-5	NA	NA	TRBJ2-7	CASRLSTSYEQYF	TGTGCCAGTCGACTTAGCACCTCCTACGAGCAGTACTTC
TRBV5-1	TRBD1	NA	TRBJ1-2	CASSRRDSGYGYTF	TGCGCCAGCAGCCGCCGGGACAGCGGTTATGGCTACACCTTC
TRBV3-1/TRBV3-2	NA	NA	TRBJ1-4	CASSQSDRRTNEKLFF	TGTGCCAGCAGCCAATCCGACAGGAGAACTAATGAAAAACTGTTTTTT
TRBV27	NA	NA	TRBJ1-1	CASSSRTLEGEAFF	TGTGCCAGCAGTTCCCGGACCCTAGAGGGTGAAGCTTTCTTT
TRBV3-1/TRBV3-2	NA	NA	TRBJ2-1	CASSNYYNEQFF	TGTGCCAGCAGTAACTACTACAATGAGCAGTTCTTC
TRBV30	TRBD2	NA	TRBJ2-1	CAWGGGPDEQFF	TGTGCCTGGGGGGGAGGGCCAGATGAGCAGTTCTTC
TRBV7-8	TRBD2	NA	TRBJ2-7	CASSYMGGSSYEQYF	TGTGCCAGCAGCTATATGGGAGGGAGCTCCTACGAGCAGTACTTC
TRBV28	TRBD2	few	TRBJ2-2	CASSFSTSAPNGELFF	TGTGCCAGCAGTTTCTCGACTAGCGCTCCTAACGGGGAGCTGTTTTTT
TRBV6-2/TRBV6-3	TRBD2	NA	TRBJ2-7	CASSYTTMWTSGRVSYEQYF	TGTGCCAGCAGTTACACTACTATGTGGACTAGCGGGAGGGTCTCCTACGAGCAGTACTTC
TRBV19	TRBD1	few	TRBJ2-7	CASSPWRQGASEQYF	TGTGCCAGTAGCCCTTGGAGACAGGGGGCGAGTGAGCAGTACTTC
TRBV28	NA	NA	TRBJ2-7	CATRGTFPPYEQYF	TGTGCCACGAGGGGGACATTTCCCCCATACGAGCAGTACTTC
TRBV12-3/TRBV12-4	NA	NA	TRBJ1-1	CASSGTFNTEAFF	TGTGCCAGCAGCGGGACATTTAACACTGAAGCTTTCTTT
TRBV19	TRBD2	NA	TRBJ2-7	CARTPRGLVFYEQYF	TGTGCCAGGACCCCCCGGGGACTAGTGTTTTACGAGCAGTACTTC
TRBV5-1	TRBD1	NA	TRBJ2-5	CASSRTGPETETQYF	TGCGCCAGCAGTCGGACAGGCCCTGAGACGGAGACCCAGTACTTC
TRBV6-5	TRBD2	NA	TRBJ2-7	CASRSPGLSYEQYF	TGTGCCAGCAGATCTCCGGGACTATCCTACGAGCAGTACTTC
TRBV29-1	TRBD1	NA	TRBJ1-1	CSVNGQEGTEAFF	TGCAGCGTTAACGGACAGGAAGGTACTGAAGCTTTCTTT
TRBV6-1	NA	NA	TRBJ2-7	CASRESPWREKSYEQYF	TGTGCCAGCAGAGAAAGTCCCTGGCGGGAAAAGAGCTACGAGCAGTACTTC
TRBV29-1	NA	NA	TRBJ2-3	CSVAGKEGLGDRPDTQYF	TGCAGCGTTGCAGGGAAGGAGGGTCTGGGTGATCGACCAGATACGCAGTATTTT
TRBV19	NA	NA	TRBJ1-1	CASSNWGGNTEAFF	TGTGCCAGTAGTAACTGGGGAGGGAACACTGAAGCTTTCTTT
TRBV6-1	NA	NA	TRBJ2-5	CASSEFLASEGETQYF	TGTGCCAGCAGTGAGTTCCTAGCCTCTGAAGGGGAGACCCAGTACTTC
TRBV28	NA	NA	TRBJ1-3	CASSWGGYRGNTIYF	TGTGCCAGCAGTTGGGGAGGATACCGTGGAAACACCATATATTTT
TRBV3-1/TRBV3-2	TRBD1	NA	TRBJ2-1	CASSLLGQHNEQFF	TGTGCCAGCAGCCTTTTGGGACAGCACAATGAGCAGTTCTTC
TRBV29-1	NA	NA	TRBJ2-7	CSVEYEDYEQYF	TGCAGCGTTGAATACGAGGACTACGAGCAGTACTTC
TRBV12-3/TRBV12-4	TRBD2	NA	TRBJ2-7	CAIGGGLSYEQYF	TGTGCCATCGGCGGGGGGCTCTCCTACGAGCAGTACTTC
TRBV19	TRBD1	NA	TRBJ1-5	CASSIPYGQGARSNQPQHF	TGTGCCAGTAGTATCCCCTACGGACAGGGGGCGAGGAGCAATCAGCCCCAGCATTTT
TRBV18	NA	NA	TRBJ2-5	CASSPLSPGGETQYF	TGTGCCAGCTCACCACTCTCTCCAGGGGGGGAGACCCAGTACTTC
TRBV12-3/TRBV12-4	NA	few	TRBJ1-2	CASTPGKKLGYTF	TGTGCCAGCACCCCGGGGAAAAAGTTGGGCTACACCTTC
TRBV12-3/TRBV12-4	NA	NA	TRBJ2-5	CASTEGRQETQYF	TGTGCCAGCACGGAAGGGAGGCAAGAGACCCAGTACTTC
TRBV29-1	TRBD2	once	TRBJ2-7	CSVVSGGASYEQYF	TGCAGCGTAGTTAGCGGGGGGGCGTCCTACGAGCAGTACTTC
TRBV5-1	NA	NA	TRBJ2-7	CASRTGLATYEQYF	TGCGCCAGCAGGACAGGACTGGCAACCTACGAGCAGTACTTC
TRBV7-8	TRBD1	NA	TRBJ2-7	CASSRGTGPYEQYF	TGTGCCAGCAGCCGAGGGACAGGCCCCTACGAGCAGTACTTC
TRBV6-6	NA	NA	TRBJ1-3	CASSLRAGNTIYF	TGTGCCAGCAGCCTGAGGGCTGGAAACACCATATATTTT
TRBV11-2	NA	NA	TRBJ1-4	CASSLAAVTSGGKLFF	TGTGCCAGCAGCTTAGCCGCCGTAACCTCGGGCGGGAAACTGTTTTTT
TRBV5-4	TRBD1	NA	TRBJ2-7	CASRQPGGEQYF	TGTGCCAGCAGGCAACCAGGGGGCGAGCAGTACTTC
TRBV6-5	NA	NA	TRBJ2-2	CASSYSQTGTGELFF	TGTGCCAGCAGTTACTCGCAGACGGGCACCGGGGAGCTGTTTTTT
TRBV6-5	NA	NA	TRBJ1-2	CASSYDRNYGYTF	TGTGCCAGCAGTTATGACAGAAACTATGGCTACACCTTC
TRBV5-1	NA	NA	TRBJ2-3	CASSAITGDTQYF	TGCGCCAGCAGCGCAATCACGGGAGATACGCAGTATTTT
TRBV27	NA	many	TRBJ2-1	CASSLSLGRFGDNEQFF	TGTGCCAGCAGTTTATCCCTGGGCAGGTTCGGGGACAATGAGCAGTTCTTC
TRBV5-1	NA	NA	TRBJ1-1	CASSFKGLNTEAFF	TGCGCCAGCAGCTTTAAGGGGCTGAACACTGAAGCTTTCTTT
TRBV4-1	NA	NA	TRBJ2-7	CASSQVQVDSYEQYF	TGCGCCAGCAGCCAAGTCCAGGTAGACTCCTACGAGCAGTACTTC
TRBV7-8	NA	NA	TRBJ2-7	CASSSDRSSYEQYF	TGTGCCAGCAGCTCCGACAGGAGCTCCTACGAGCAGTACTTC
TRBV3-1/TRBV3-2	TRBD2	NA	TRBJ2-7	CASSPFLAGGYEQYF	TGTGCCAGCAGCCCCTTTCTAGCGGGAGGTTACGAGCAGTACTTC
TRBV6-1	TRBD1	NA	TRBJ2-7	CASSESGGTYEQYF	TGTGCCAGCAGTGAATCAGGGGGTACCTACGAGCAGTACTTC
TRBV18	NA	NA	TRBJ2-3	CASSPRGLLGADTQYF	TGTGCCAGCTCACCAAGGGGACTCCTCGGGGCAGATACGCAGTATTTT